The next 22 T cell receptor beta chains were all read from a single sample in a study of shared clonotypes between healthy human individuals. Data came from immunoSEQ multiplex PCR; TCRdb stores just in-frame clones and leaves some out. The table records some 1 million clones, about 70% of them present only once. Sample: memory CD4+ T cells sorted from blood. Subset in this sample: CD45RA-negative fraction. The receptors come from a man aged 18 to 29 in good health.

The chain has TRBV9 and TRBJ2-5, with TRBD2 matching 8 bases. The V gene's germline CDR1 is SGDLS and CDR2 YYNGEE. The V gene end was trimmed by 3 bases and the J gene end by 4 bases; junction bases not matched to a gene: 8. CDR3 length: 15 amino acids. The CDR3 DNA is TGTGCCAGCAGCGGGGAAGCGGGGGCGGGAGAGACCCAGTACTTC. Translating it yields CASSGEAGAGETQYF.

This clone came up a few times. Other DNA sequences in the same sample also yield this CDR3. The chain uses TRBV5-6 and TRBJ1-2; the D is unclear. The CDR3 has 13 residues. CDR1 and CDR2 (germline): SGHDT, YYEEEE. Trimming removed 3 bases from V and 2 bases from J, with 8 bases in between. The CDR3 DNA sequence: TGTGCCAGCAGCTCGACGGTAAACTATGGCTACACCTTC. This encodes CASSSTVNYGYTF.

This clone was picked up a small number of times. This rearrangement joins TRBV7-2 to TRBJ1-6, with unresolved D. The CDR3 length is 13 residues. Germline assignment: CDR1 SGHTA and CDR2 FQGNSA. Trimming took 1 base from V and 11 from J, leaving 9 bases between them. CDR3 in DNA: TGTGCCAGCAGCTTAGATTCATTGGCACCCCTCCACTTT. It is translated as CASSLDSLAPLHF. Supplemented by reference TRBV7-2 and TRBJ1-6, the full variable domain reads GAGVSQSPSNKVTEKGKDVELRCDPISGHTALYWYRQSLGQGLEFLIYFQGNSAPDKSGLPSDRFSAERTGGSVSTLTIQRTQQEDSAVYLCASSLDSLAPLHFGNGTRLTVT.

V usage is TRBV18 and J usage is TRBJ2-7; D is undetermined. The CDR3 sequence is 16 residues long. Between the trimmed V and J ends, which lost 3 bases and 0 bases, there was a span of 15 bases. CDR1 is KGHSH and CDR2 is LQKENI in the germline V gene. The CDR3 sequence is CASSPAAGGSSYEQYF. In nucleotides, the CDR3 is TGTGCCAGCTCACCGGCAGCCGGCGGTAGCTCCTACGAGCAGTACTTC. The full variable domain, its missing parts supplied by reference TRBV18 and TRBJ2-7, is NAGVMQNPRHLVRRRGQEARLRCSPMKGHSHVYWYRQLPEEGLKFMVYLQKENIIDESGMPKERFSAEFPKEGPSILRIQQVVRGDSAAYFCASSPAAGGSSYEQYFGPGTRLTVT.

The chain combines TRBV6-6 with TRBJ1-6; 8 bases fit TRBD1. The ends lost 6 bases at V and 8 bases at J; junction bases unmatched: 6. The germline V gene has CDR1 MNHNY and CDR2 SVGAGI (reference sequence). There are 14 residues in the CDR3. The CDR3 region is CASSLDRGYSPLHF. CDR3 coding DNA: TGTGCCAGCAGCCTCGACAGGGGATATTCACCCCTCCACTTT.

The chain combines TRBV5-6 with TRBJ2-5; maybe TRBD2 (6 bases). The CDR3 is 15 amino acids. Trimming stripped 7 bases from V and 1 base from J, with 17 bases between. Germline V gives CDR1 SGHDT, CDR2 YYEEEE. The CDR3 here is CASRGLSKTQETQYF. The CDR3 nucleotides are TGTGCCAGCCGCGGACTATCCAAAACCCAAGAGACCCAGTACTTC. The full variable domain, in which reference TRBV5-6 and TRBJ2-5 provide the parts outside the CDR3, is DAGVTQSPTHLIKTRGQQVTLRCSPKSGHDTVSWYQQALGQGPQFIFQYYEEEERQRGNFPDRFSGHQFPNYSSELNVNALLLGDSALYLCASRGLSKTQETQYFGPGTRLLVL.

The chain has TRBV15 and TRBJ1-1; D is uncertain. The CDR3 contains 12 residues. V was trimmed by 0 bases and J by 11 bases, leaving 10 bases between them. Germline V gene sequence: CDR1 LNHNV, CDR2 YYDKDF (reference sequence). The CDR3 protein is CATSREGVGAFF. As DNA, the CDR3 is TGTGCCACCAGCAGAGAAGGAGTTGGGGCTTTCTTT.

The genes are TRBV6-6 and TRBJ1-2; 7 nucleotides line up with TRBD1. CDR1 and CDR2 from the germline V gene are MNHNY and SVGAGI (reference sequence). V dropped 9 bases and J dropped 3; count of bases not matched to a gene: 7. This CDR3 spans 13 amino acids. CDR3 DNA: TGTGCCAGTGGGGACAGCCCACACTATGGCTACACCTTC. It specifies CASGDSPHYGYTF.

This clone was observed once. V is TRBV5-6 and J is TRBJ2-2; D unclear. Germline CDR1 reads SGHDT; CDR2 reads YYEEEE. Trimming stripped 3 bases from V and 1 base from J, with 16 bases between. This CDR3 region has 17 residues. The CDR3 here is CASSYGRSNVNTGELFF. For the CDR3, the DNA is TGTGCCAGCAGCTACGGCAGGTCCAATGTGAACACCGGGGAGCTGTTTTTT.

This clone was counted only a few times. V usage is TRBV6-5 and J usage is TRBJ1-1; 8 nucleotides match TRBD1. Germline V gene lookup returns CDR1 MNHEY and CDR2 SVGAGI. V was clipped by 1 base and J by 4 bases; unmatched bases: 2. The CDR3 is 14 amino acids. CDR3 loop: CASSYFDRGTEAFF. The CDR3 DNA is TGTGCCAGCAGTTACTTCGACAGGGGCACTGAAGCTTTCTTT.

V usage is TRBV10-3 and J usage is TRBJ1-2; no definite D call. The CDR3 has 14 amino acids. V gave up 6 bases and J gave up 4 bases, with 15 bases separating them. The germline V gene has CDR1 ENHRY and CDR2 SYGVKD. CDR3 nucleotides: TGTGCCATCAGCGCGGGGAGTTCCTCCTATGGCTACACCTTC. Residues: CAISAGSSSYGYTF.

The chain joins TRBV19 to TRBJ1-6, with 9 positions matching TRBD1. CDR1 and CDR2 (germline): LNHDA, SQIVND (reference sequence). CDR3 length: 15 amino acids. Trimming removed 6 bases from V and 11 bases from J; junction bases left unmatched: 11. The CDR3 DNA follows: TGTGCCAGTAGCATAAGGGGACAGGGAGGGACACCCCTCCACTTT. Translation gives CASSIRGQGGTPLHF.

The rearrangement joins TRBV6-6 to TRBJ2-4, with D maybe TRBD2 (6 bases). Trimming stripped 8 bases from V and 9 bases from J, with 17 bases between. The CDR3 loop spans 13 amino acids. Germline CDR1 MNHNY, CDR2 SVGAGI (reference sequence). This CDR3 is CASGRLESGIQYF. CDR3 nucleotides: TGTGCCAGCGGGAGACTAGAGTCGGGCATTCAGTACTTC.

This clone appeared once. V is TRBV5-1 and J is TRBJ2-7; a possible D gene is TRBD2 (5 bases). V shed 4 bases and J shed 2 bases, with 16 bases lying between them. This CDR3 is 15 amino acids long. Germline V gives CDR1 SGHRS, CDR2 YFSETQ. CDR3 nucleotides: TGCGCCAGCAGCACGCTTGAGGGAAAGACCTACGAGCAGTACTTC. Amino acids: CASSTLEGKTYEQYF.

This clone was seen more than once but under ten times. The genes are TRBV14 and TRBJ1-1, with D possibly TRBD1 on 5 matching bases. The CDR3 runs 17 residues. V shed 4 bases and J shed 4 bases, with 22 bases lying between them. CDR1 is SGHDN, CDR2 FVKESK, per germline. The CDR3 DNA is TGTGCCAGCAGCCTTACCCGGAGGGGATACGAGGCCACTGAAGCTTTCTTT. Amino acid sequence: CASSLTRRGYEATEAFF.

This chain connects TRBV12-5 to TRBJ1-1; the match to TRBD1 covers 8 bases. The CDR3 has 15 residues. The germline gives CDR1 LGHNT, CDR2 FRNRAP. Trimming removed 5 bases from V and 2 bases from J; junction bases left unmatched: 7. The CDR3 region is CASGPPRGLNTEAFF. The CDR3 coding sequence is TGTGCTAGTGGTCCCCCCAGGGGGCTAAACACTGAAGCTTTCTTT.

The V and J genes are TRBV6-5 and TRBJ1-5; the match to TRBD1 covers 8 bases. The CDR3 spans 15 residues. In germline, CDR1 is MNHEY, CDR2 SVGAGI. The J segment lost 4 bases and the V segment lost 5 bases, leaving 7 bases of the junction unmatched. The CDR3 here is CASSRTGQGNQPQHF. DNA of the CDR3: TGTGCCAGCAGTCGGACAGGGCAAGGTAATCAGCCCCAGCATTTT.

The chain has TRBV30 and TRBJ1-6; 8 bases match TRBD1. Trimming at V came to 3 bases and at J to 3 bases, leaving 4 bases not matched to a gene. The CDR3 is 15 residues long. Germline V gene lookup returns CDR1 GTSNPN and CDR2 SVGIG (reference sequence). The CDR3 nucleotides are TGTGCCTGGAGGTTGGGACAGGTCTATAATTCACCCCTCCACTTT. This sequence encodes CAWRLGQVYNSPLHF.

The chain has TRBV5-1 and TRBJ2-2; 7 bases line up with TRBD1. The CDR3 is made up of 16 amino acids. Trimming removed 2 bases from V and 5 bases from J; junction bases left unmatched: 9. CDR1 and CDR2 (germline): SGHRS, YFSETQ. The CDR3 protein is CASSFDRVATTGELFF. The CDR3 DNA reads as TGCGCCAGCAGCTTCGACAGGGTTGCCACTACCGGGGAGCTGTTTTTT.

The chain couples TRBV9 to TRBJ2-1, with 7 bases matching TRBD1. This CDR3 is built from 13 residues. Trimming cost V 4 bases and J 4 bases; bases outside gene matches: 2. Germline V gene sequence: CDR1 SGDLS, CDR2 YYNGEE. The CDR3 nucleotides are TGTGCCAGCAGCCAGGGGGATTACAATGAGCAGTTCTTC. It codes for CASSQGDYNEQFF.

The chain has TRBV2 and TRBJ2-3; 8 bases match TRBD1. V shed 7 bases, J shed 4 bases, and the junction held 4 bases outside the gene matches. The CDR3 runs to 13 residues. Germline values: CDR1 SNHLY, CDR2 FYNNEI. CDR3 nucleotide sequence: TGTGCCAGCAATGGACAGGGCGCAGATACGCAGTATTTT. This translates into CASNGQGADTQYF.

V and J are TRBV6-6 and TRBJ2-5; 8 positions agree with TRBD2. CDR3 length equals 14 residues. The germline V gene encodes CDR1 MNHNY and CDR2 SVGAGI (reference sequence). V was pared by 7 bases and J by 4 bases, with 8 bases of the junction left unmatched. CDR3 in DNA: TGTGCCAGCATGCTAGCGGGTATAGGAGAGACCCAGTACTTC. It codes for CASMLAGIGETQYF.